Listed below are T cell receptor beta chains from one sample, sequenced in a study of CD4+ T cells in melanoma. The method was immunoSEQ multiplex PCR; TCRdb's version includes in-frame clones alone and lacks a portion of them. The table has about 21,000 clones, around 80% seen once. Input material: cells from a culture (not recorded whether cultured in vitro). These receptors all stem from a human donor with melanoma. The CDR3 runs from the conserved cysteine through the conserved F or W. Fields, in order: J gene, V gene, D gene, CDR3 protein. D genes are given only for firm matches.

>TRBJ1-2|TRBV4-1|TRBD1
CASSQAGQGARVIYGYTF
>TRBJ2-2|TRBV30|NA
CAWNRGGATGELFF
>TRBJ1-6|TRBV2|NA
CASRPSGATYNSPLHF
>TRBJ2-3|TRBV19|NA
CASSPDRGGSTDTQYF
>TRBJ1-1|TRBV4-1|NA
CASSRGASTEAFF
>TRBJ2-3|TRBV11-2|TRBD2
CASSLASTSGGARHTQYF
>TRBJ1-5|TRBV19|NA
CATAGDKGNQPQHF
>TRBJ2-5|TRBV5-4|TRBD2
CASSPGGQETQYF
>TRBJ1-2|TRBV19|NA
CASSIPGPNPYGYTF
>TRBJ2-6|TRBV7-3|NA
CASSLGTQVSGANVLTF
>TRBJ1-6|TRBV6-5|NA
CASSTARNSPLHF
>TRBJ1-4|TRBV6-1|NA
CAGVGSANEKLFF
>TRBJ2-2|TRBV5-1|NA
CASSPVAGSTGELFF
>TRBJ1-3|TRBV6-1|NA
CASSAGRTNGNTIYF
>TRBJ1-3|TRBV2|NA
CASLQGYSGNTIYF
>TRBJ2-5|TRBV2|NA
CASSEPFLWTQYF
>TRBJ1-4|TRBV2|NA
CASSDNESGWLFF
>TRBJ2-7|TRBV20-1|NA
CSALISYEQYF
>TRBJ1-2|TRBV5-1|NA
CASSPRTDYGYTF
>TRBJ1-4|TRBV7-9|NA
CASSDAGAGKLFF
>TRBJ1-2|TRBV5-1|NA
CASSLGGENGYTF
>TRBJ1-1|TRBV30|NA
CAWIESAGAFF
>TRBJ1-1|TRBV6-6|NA
CASSSIGGSTEAFF
>TRBJ2-7|TRBV19|NA
CASSIDVGLKYEQYF
>TRBJ1-5|TRBV5-1|NA
CASADRPGGQPQHF
>TRBJ2-5|TRBV5-4|TRBD2
CASSRGGAGETQYF
>TRBJ2-3|TRBV5-1|TRBD2
CASSSSFGGAGDTQYF